Below, 9 T cell receptor beta chains from the same sample are listed, as sequenced in a study of T cell responses to AZD1222 COVID-19 vaccine. Sequencing was performed with immunoSEQ multiplex PCR; in TCRdb, only in-frame clones are kept and a portion is missing. This table has some 150,000 clones, over 85% appearing once. The source material was peripheral blood, sampled 28 days after the second AZD1222 dose. These receptors all stem from an adult who received the AZD1222 COVID-19 vaccine.

The sample holds one count of this clone. The chain couples TRBV18 to TRBJ2-1; weak D call: TRBD2 (5 bases). Germline V gene sequence: CDR1 KGHSH, CDR2 LQKENI. CDR3 length: 16 amino acids. V was pared by 4 bases and J by 0 bases, with 13 bases between. The CDR3 spells CASSLTSGSSYNEQFF. The DNA of the CDR3 is TGTGCCAGCTCACTTACTAGTGGGAGCTCCTACAATGAGCAGTTCTTC.

The CDR3 DNA is TGTGCCAGCAGTTACGTTCCTCCGGTCAGCAATCAGCCCCAGCATTTT. Encoded protein: CASSYVPPVSNQPQHF. J is TRBJ1-5 and V is TRBV6-2 or TRBV6-3; the D is unclear. V gave up 2 bases and J gave up 1 base, with 12 bases separating them. CDR3 length equals 16 residues. CDR1 is MNHEY, CDR2 SVGEGT, per germline.

V is TRBV18 and J is TRBJ2-7; D unclear. The germline CDR1 and CDR2 sequences are KGHSH and LQKENI. This CDR3 comprises 15 residues. Trimming took 3 bases from V and 0 from J, leaving 12 bases between them. As DNA, the CDR3 is TGTGCCAGCTCACCTATAGGGCAGACCTCCTACGAGCAGTACTTC. Its protein product is CASSPIGQTSYEQYF.

The chain is built from TRBV9 and TRBJ2-3, with no clear D. The CDR3 is 14 residues long. Germline V lookup: CDR1 SGDLS, CDR2 YYNGEE. The germline V and J ends were trimmed by 3 bases and 1 base, with 9 bases remaining between them. The CDR3 region has the DNA TGTGCCAGCAGCGCTAGTCTCCGCACAGATACGCAGTATTTT. Its translation: CASSASLRTDTQYF.

This chain uses TRBV6-2 or TRBV6-3 with TRBJ2-7; 13 positions match TRBD2. The CDR3 sequence is 19 residues long. V shed 2 bases and J 0 bases; nucleotides not matched to a gene: 10. Germline CDR1 and CDR2: MNHEY and SVGEGT. CDR3 loop: CASSYPTSGRAGSSYEQYF. CDR3 DNA sequence: TGTGCCAGCAGTTACCCAACTAGCGGGAGGGCCGGGAGCTCCTACGAGCAGTACTTC.

The genes are TRBV6-5 and TRBJ2-7; TRBD2 aligns across 11 bases. Germline CDR1 is MNHEY and CDR2 is SVGAGI. The CDR3 sequence is 15 residues long. The junction had 4 bases not matched to a gene; V was cut back by 2 bases and J by 4 bases. The CDR3 region is CASSYQLAGGYEQYF. In DNA form, the CDR3 reads TGTGCCAGCAGTTACCAGCTAGCGGGAGGTTACGAGCAGTACTTC.

This chain links TRBV5-6 with TRBJ1-1; the D gene is possibly TRBD1 (6 bases). V was shortened by 2 bases and J by 8 bases, with 13 bases between the two germline ends. Looked up from germline, CDR1 is SGHDT and CDR2 is YYEEEE. The CDR3 consists of 13 residues. CDR3 protein: CASSFLGAGEAFF. CDR3 DNA sequence: TGTGCCAGCAGCTTTCTGGGGGCGGGGGAAGCTTTCTTT.

The chain uses TRBV4-3 and TRBJ1-2; D is possibly TRBD1 (6 bases). Looked up from germline, CDR1 is LGHNA and CDR2 is YSLEER. The CDR3 consists of 16 residues. V was trimmed by 4 bases and J by 2 bases, leaving 17 bases between them. The CDR3 nucleotides are TGCGCCAGCAGCCGGGGACTGTTGACAGGCAACTATGGCTACACCTTC. This gives the protein CASSRGLLTGNYGYTF.

This chain connects TRBV7-2 to TRBJ1-2; 9 bases are shared with TRBD1. Germline CDR1 is SGHTA and CDR2 is FQGNSA. V lost 5 bases, J lost 4 bases, and 8 bases stayed unmatched. The CDR3 is 15 amino acids. The CDR3 sequence is CASSPGTGQGYGYTF. CDR3 coding DNA: TGTGCCAGCAGCCCCGGGACAGGGCAGGGCTATGGCTACACCTTC.